Below, 17 T cell receptor beta chains from the same sample are listed, as sequenced in a study of OX40 agonist ivuxolimab in advanced cancers. Profiled with immunoSEQ multiplex PCR; TCRdb holds only in-frame clones, not every one. Among 98,000 or so clones listed, less than 90% were seen once. Sequencing used CD4+ or CD8+ T cells sorted from blood, obtained in a trial of the OX40 agonist ivuxolimab. These receptor sequences come from an adult with an advanced solid tumor such as melanoma, head and neck, liver or kidney cancer.

The chain recombines TRBV6-1 with TRBJ2-2; 7 bases are a match to TRBD1. Trimming cost V 8 bases and J 1 base; bases outside gene matches: 4. Looked up from germline, CDR1 is MNHNS and CDR2 is SASEGT. This CDR3 comprises 14 residues. The CDR3 DNA follows: TGTGCCAGCCCCGGACAGGAGAACACCGGGGAGCTGTTTTTT. Its protein product is CASPGQENTGELFF.

This sequence joins TRBV27 and TRBJ1-4; possible D gene TRBD1, 5 bases. Trimming removed 4 bases from V and 8 bases from J, with 17 bases in between. The CDR3 extends over 15 amino acids. CDR1 is MNHEY, CDR2 SMNVEV, per germline (reference sequence). CDR3: CASSSEPGAREKLFF. The CDR3 region has the DNA TGTGCCAGCAGTTCGGAACCCGGGGCCAGGGAAAAACTGTTTTTT.

This chain connects TRBV7-3 to TRBJ2-2, with 10 bases aligning to TRBD2. J was trimmed by 7 bases and V by 2 bases; bases with no gene match: 10. Germline V gene data show CDR1 as SGHTA and CDR2 as FQGTGA. CDR3 length equals 17 residues. The CDR3: CASSLDSGRAQGGELFF. Written as DNA, the CDR3 is TGTGCCAGCAGCTTAGACAGCGGGAGGGCCCAGGGCGGGGAGCTGTTTTTT.

This clone has just a few counts. The rearrangement joins TRBV2 to TRBJ1-6, with a possible D match to TRBD1 (6 bases). Germline assignment: CDR1 SNHLY and CDR2 FYNNEI. V was trimmed by 5 bases and J by 6 bases, leaving 14 bases between them. The CDR3 loop spans 15 amino acids. This CDR3 is CASSPNGGRNSPLHF. As DNA, the CDR3 is TGTGCCAGCAGTCCAAATGGGGGCCGTAATTCACCCCTCCACTTT.

V usage is TRBV6-4 and J usage is TRBJ1-1; D may be TRBD1 (5 bases). The CDR3 is 14 residues long. V gave up 3 bases and J gave up 0 bases, with 8 bases separating them. Germline V gives CDR1 MRHNA, CDR2 SNTAGT. The CDR3, as DNA: TGTGCCAGCAGTGAAGACAGTGTGAACACTGAAGCTTTCTTT. Protein: CASSEDSVNTEAFF.

The chain couples TRBV11-2 to TRBJ2-2; unclear D gene. Germline-derived CDR1 and CDR2 are SGHAT and FQNNGV. The germline V and J ends were trimmed by 4 bases and 7 bases, with 7 bases remaining between them. The CDR3 length is 12 residues. CDR3 bases: TGTGCCAGCAGCTACCCCGTCGGGGAGCTGTTTTTT. Encoded protein: CASSYPVGELFF.

The chain employs TRBV2 and TRBJ2-7; the D call may be TRBD1 or TRBD2 (5 bases each). V lost 11 bases and J 0 bases, leaving 14 bases between the germline ends. The CDR3 length is 13 residues. CDR1 and CDR2 (germline): SNHLY, FYNNEI. The CDR3 here is CASVRDGSYEQYF. The CDR3 DNA sequence: TGTGCCTCAGTCCGGGACGGCTCCTACGAGCAGTACTTC.

CDR3: CASSLDSGGYGTDTQYF. CDR3 DNA sequence: TGTGCCAGCAGCTTGGATTCGGGGGGTTATGGCACAGATACGCAGTATTTT. The chain recombines TRBV5-4 with TRBJ2-3, with 7 bases identical to TRBD2. The V segment lost 0 bases and the J segment 1 base; nucleotides outside the gene matches: 8. The length of the CDR3 is 17 residues. In germline, CDR1 is SGHNT, CDR2 YYREEE (reference sequence).

This clone was detected only once. This sequence joins TRBV10-3 and TRBJ1-2; D remains ambiguous. From germline, CDR1 is ENHRY and CDR2 SYGVKD. The CDR3 is 14 amino acids. The V end was cut by 3 bases, the J end by 2 bases, with 10 bases between. The CDR3 DNA follows: TGTGCCATCAGTGATCGACAAGTAAACTATGGCTACACCTTC. Translated: CAISDRQVNYGYTF.

V gene TRBV6-1 combines with J gene TRBJ2-7; D unclear. The V end was cut by 4 bases, the J end by 5 bases, with 9 bases between. There are 12 residues in the CDR3. The germline gives CDR1 MNHNS, CDR2 SASEGT. In DNA, the CDR3 is TGTGCCAGCAGTGGGGCCCGTAACGAGCAGTACGTC. Translation: CASSGARNEQYV.

This chain connects TRBV2 to TRBJ1-6, with unresolved D. From germline, CDR1 is SNHLY and CDR2 FYNNEI. The CDR3 runs to 13 residues. The germline V and J ends were trimmed by 5 bases and 10 bases, with 12 bases remaining between them. CDR3 sequence (DNA): TGTGCCAGCAGTAACGGACGTAACTCACCCCTCCACTTT. Its translation is CASSNGRNSPLHF.

The chain joins TRBV6-1 to TRBJ2-3; 9 nucleotides align to TRBD1. V was pared by 4 bases and J by 4 bases, with 3 bases of the junction left unmatched. The CDR3 spans 14 residues. CDR1 MNHNS and CDR2 SASEGT come from the germline V gene. The CDR3 DNA follows: TGTGCCAGCAGTGTGGGACAGGGAGCAGATACGCAGTATTTT. This sequence encodes CASSVGQGADTQYF.

The CDR3: CASREGSSGANVLTF. The CDR3 nucleotides are TGTGCCAGCCGGGAGGGGAGCTCTGGGGCCAACGTCCTGACTTTC. The rearrangement uses TRBV6-1 and TRBJ2-6; 8 bases align to TRBD2. Losses at the gene ends were 8 bases for V and 0 bases for J; bases not matched to a gene: 3. Germline CDR1 and CDR2: MNHNS and SASEGT. There are 15 residues in the CDR3.

The CDR3 sequence is CASSQNSGTPYGYTF. Here the CDR3 DNA reads TGTGCCAGCTCCCAAAACTCCGGGACCCCTTATGGCTACACCTTC. This chain joins TRBV18 and TRBJ1-2; D is perhaps TRBD1 (5 bases). The germline CDR1 and CDR2 sequences are KGHSH and LQKENI. The CDR3 spans 15 residues. Trimming removed 6 bases at V and 5 bases at J, with 19 bases between.

V and J are TRBV10-3 and TRBJ2-1; 7 bases agree with TRBD2. Germline loops: CDR1 ENHRY, CDR2 SYGVKD. V lost 11 bases to trimming and J lost 4 bases; unmatched junction nucleotides: 5. This CDR3 is 12 amino acids long. For the CDR3, the DNA is TGTGCCGCTAGCGGAGAGTACAATGAGCAGTTCTTC. It codes for CAASGEYNEQFF.

The chain recombines TRBV7-9 with TRBJ1-2; 8 nucleotides match TRBD1. V shed 3 bases, J shed 5 bases, and the junction held 5 bases outside the gene matches. The CDR3 sequence is 14 residues long. Germline CDR1 is SEHNR and CDR2 is FQNEAQ (reference sequence). The CDR3 nucleotides are TGTGCCAGCAGCTTCGGACAGGGACCTTATGGCTACACCTTC. Encoded protein: CASSFGQGPYGYTF.

V usage is TRBV7-9 and J usage is TRBJ1-4, with 9 bases aligning to TRBD1. V shed 5 bases and J 8 bases; nucleotides not matched to a gene: 9. Germline lookup yields CDR1 SEHNR and CDR2 FQNEAQ (reference sequence). The CDR3 runs 15 residues. CDR3 loop: CASSPRGQGLEKLFF. DNA of the CDR3: TGTGCCAGCAGCCCCCGAGGACAGGGGTTAGAAAAACTGTTTTTT. The full variable domain, in which reference TRBV7-9 and TRBJ1-4 provide the parts outside the CDR3, is DTGVSQNPRHKITKRGQNVTFRCDPISEHNRLYWYRQTLGQGPEFLTYFQNEAQLEKSRLLSDRFSAERPKGSFSTLEIQRTEQGDSAMYLCASSPRGQGLEKLFFGSGTQLSVL.